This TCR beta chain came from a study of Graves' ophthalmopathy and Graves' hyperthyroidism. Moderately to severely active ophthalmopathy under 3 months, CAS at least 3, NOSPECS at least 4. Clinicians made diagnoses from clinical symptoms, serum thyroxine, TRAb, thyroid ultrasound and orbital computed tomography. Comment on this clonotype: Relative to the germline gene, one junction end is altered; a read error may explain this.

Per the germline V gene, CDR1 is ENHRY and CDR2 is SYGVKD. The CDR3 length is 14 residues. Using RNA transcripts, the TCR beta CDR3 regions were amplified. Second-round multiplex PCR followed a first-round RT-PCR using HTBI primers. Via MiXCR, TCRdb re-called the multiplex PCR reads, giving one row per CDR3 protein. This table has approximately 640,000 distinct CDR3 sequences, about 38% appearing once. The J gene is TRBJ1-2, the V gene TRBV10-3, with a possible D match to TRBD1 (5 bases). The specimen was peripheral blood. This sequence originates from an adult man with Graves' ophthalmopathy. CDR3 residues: CAISGTGHNYGYSF. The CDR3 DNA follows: TGTGCCATCAGTGGTACGGGGCACAACTATGGCTACAGCTTC.